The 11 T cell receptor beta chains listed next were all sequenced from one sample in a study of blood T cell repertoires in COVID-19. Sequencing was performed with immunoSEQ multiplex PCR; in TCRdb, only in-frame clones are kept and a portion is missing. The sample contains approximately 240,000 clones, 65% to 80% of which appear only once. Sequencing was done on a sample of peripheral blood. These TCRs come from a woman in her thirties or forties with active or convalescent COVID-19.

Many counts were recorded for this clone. DNA for the CDR3: TGTGCCAGTAGTACCACAGGGGGCAGACAGCCCCAGCATTTT. Translated, it gives CASSTTGGRQPQHF. The genes are TRBV19 and TRBJ1-5; the match to TRBD1 covers 9 bases. The CDR3 sequence is 14 residues long. The V gene's germline CDR1 is LNHDA and CDR2 SQIVND (reference sequence). Trimming cost V 4 bases and J 7 bases; bases outside gene matches: 5.

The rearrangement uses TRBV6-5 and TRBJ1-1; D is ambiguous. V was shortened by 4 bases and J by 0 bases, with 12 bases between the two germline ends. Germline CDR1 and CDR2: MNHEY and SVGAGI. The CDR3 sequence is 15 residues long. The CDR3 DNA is TGTGCCAGCAGTTCTCTACCGGGGATGAACACTGAAGCTTTCTTT. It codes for CASSSLPGMNTEAFF.

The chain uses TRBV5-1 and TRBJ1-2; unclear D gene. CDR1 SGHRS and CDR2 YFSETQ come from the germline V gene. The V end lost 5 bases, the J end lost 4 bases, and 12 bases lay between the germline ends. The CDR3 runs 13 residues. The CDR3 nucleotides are TGCGCCAGCAGTGGGCAGAACCTCTATGGCTACACCTTC. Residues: CASSGQNLYGYTF.

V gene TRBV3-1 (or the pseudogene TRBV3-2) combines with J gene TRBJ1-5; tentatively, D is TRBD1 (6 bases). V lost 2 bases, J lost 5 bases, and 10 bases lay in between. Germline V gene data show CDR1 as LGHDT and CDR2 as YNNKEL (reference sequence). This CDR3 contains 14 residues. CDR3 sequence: CASSQTGSYQPQHF. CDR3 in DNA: TGTGCCAGCAGCCAAACAGGGTCCTATCAGCCCCAGCATTTT.

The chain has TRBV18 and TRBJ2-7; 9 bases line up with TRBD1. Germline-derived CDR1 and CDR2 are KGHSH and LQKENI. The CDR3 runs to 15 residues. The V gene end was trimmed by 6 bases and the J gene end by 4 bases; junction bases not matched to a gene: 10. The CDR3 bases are TGTGCCAGCTCCCCCGGACAGGGGTTACGGTACGAGCAGTACGTC. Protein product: CASSPGQGLRYEQYV.

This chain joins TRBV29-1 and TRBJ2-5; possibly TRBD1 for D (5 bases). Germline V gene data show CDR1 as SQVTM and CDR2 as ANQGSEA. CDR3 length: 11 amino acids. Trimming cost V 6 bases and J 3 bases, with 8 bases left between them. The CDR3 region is CSVATEETQYF. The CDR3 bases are TGCAGCGTCGCGACAGAAGAGACCCAGTACTTC.

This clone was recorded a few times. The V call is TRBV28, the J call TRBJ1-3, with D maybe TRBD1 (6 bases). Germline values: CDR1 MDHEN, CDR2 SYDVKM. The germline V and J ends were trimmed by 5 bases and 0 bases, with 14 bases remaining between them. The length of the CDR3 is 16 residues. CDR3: CASSIRGPYSGNTIYF. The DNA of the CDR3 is TGTGCCAGCAGTATCAGGGGCCCTTACTCTGGAAACACCATATATTTT. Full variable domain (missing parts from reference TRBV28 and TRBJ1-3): DVKVTQSSRYLVKRTGEKVFLECVQDMDHENMFWYRQDPGLGLRLIYFSYDVKMKEKGDIPEGYSVSREKKERFSLILESASTNQTSMYLCASSIRGPYSGNTIYFGEGSWLTVV.

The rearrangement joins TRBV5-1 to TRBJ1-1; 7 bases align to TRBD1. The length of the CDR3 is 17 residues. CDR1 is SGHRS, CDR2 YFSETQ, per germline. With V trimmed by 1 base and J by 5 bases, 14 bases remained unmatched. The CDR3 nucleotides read TGCGCCAGCAGCTTGTGGAGCTCAGGGGGTGGGCGTACTGAAGCTTTCTTT. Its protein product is CASSLWSSGGGRTEAFF. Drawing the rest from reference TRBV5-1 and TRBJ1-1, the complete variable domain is KAGVTQTPRYLIKTRGQQVTLSCSPISGHRSVSWYQQTPGQGLQFLFEYFSETQRNKGNFPGRFSGRQFSNSRSEMNVSTLELGDSALYLCASSLWSSGGGRTEAFFGQGTRLTVV.

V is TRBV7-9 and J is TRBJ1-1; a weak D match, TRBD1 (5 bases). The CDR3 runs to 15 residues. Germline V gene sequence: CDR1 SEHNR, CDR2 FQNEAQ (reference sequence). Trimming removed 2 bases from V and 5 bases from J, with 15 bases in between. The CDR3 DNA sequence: TGTGCCAGCAGCTTAAGCGGGGCAGTGGTGACTGAAGCTTTCTTT. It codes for CASSLSGAVVTEAFF.

The CDR3 reads CASSAAGQINYGYTF. CDR3 nucleotides: TGTGCCAGTTCGGCGGCGGGACAGATAAACTATGGCTACACCTTC. This chain joins TRBV19 and TRBJ1-2, with TRBD1 identical over 7 bases. Germline assignment: CDR1 LNHDA and CDR2 SQIVND (reference sequence). The J segment lost 2 bases and the V segment lost 8 bases, leaving 11 bases of the junction unmatched. The length of the CDR3 is 15 residues.

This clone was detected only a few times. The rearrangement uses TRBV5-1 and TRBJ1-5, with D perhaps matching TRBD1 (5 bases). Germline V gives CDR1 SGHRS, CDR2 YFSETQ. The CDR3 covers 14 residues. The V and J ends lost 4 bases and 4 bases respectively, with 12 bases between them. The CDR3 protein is CASSAGTANQPQHF. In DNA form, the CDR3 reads TGCGCCAGCAGCGCGGGGACGGCGAATCAGCCCCAGCATTTT.